This T cell receptor (beta chain) is drawn from a study of T-cell memory formation after mild COVID-19. As for the study in general: TCR clustering was largely donor specific.

TCRdb recomputed calls from the 5' RACE reads with MiXCR, one row per CDR3 protein. The sample holds 350,000 to 400,000 distinct CDR3 sequences, approximately 15% seen once. CDR1 and CDR2 from the germline V gene are SGHVS and FQNEAQ. With 1 base clipped from V and 3 bases from J, the junction kept 7 bases outside the gene matches. There are 16 residues in the CDR3. Sequenced input: PBMCs or a T cell subset sorted from them (not recorded which). The rearrangement uses TRBV7-8 and TRBJ2-7, with 9 bases aligning to TRBD1. The clonotype was recovered from a man in his late teens or twenties who had mild COVID-19 (a few samples of this study predate the infection). Cell type and time point are not known. The DNA for the CDR3 is TGTGCCAGCAGCTTAGTGCCCGGACAGGGGAGCTACGAGCAGTACTTC. The encoded protein is CASSLVPGQGSYEQYF. Supplemented by reference TRBV7-8 and TRBJ2-7, the full variable domain reads GAGVSQSPRYKVAKRGQDVALRCDPISGHVSLFWYQQALGQGPEFLTYFQNEAQLDKSGLPSDRFFAERPEGSVSTLKIQRTQQEDSAVYLCASSLVPGQGSYEQYFGPGTRLTVT.